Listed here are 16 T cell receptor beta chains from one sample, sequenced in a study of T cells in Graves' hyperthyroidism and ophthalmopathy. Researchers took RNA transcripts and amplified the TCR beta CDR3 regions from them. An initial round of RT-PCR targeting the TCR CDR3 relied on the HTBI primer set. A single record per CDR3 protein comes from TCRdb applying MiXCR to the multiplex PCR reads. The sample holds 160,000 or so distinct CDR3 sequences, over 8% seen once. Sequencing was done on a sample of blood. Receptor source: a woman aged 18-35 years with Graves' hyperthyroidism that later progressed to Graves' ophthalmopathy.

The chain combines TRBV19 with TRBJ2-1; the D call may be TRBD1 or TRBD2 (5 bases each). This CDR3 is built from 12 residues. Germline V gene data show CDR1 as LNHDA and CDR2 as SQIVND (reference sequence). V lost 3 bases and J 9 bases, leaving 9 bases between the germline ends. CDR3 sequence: CASSIWGSEQFF. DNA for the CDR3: TGTGCCAGTAGTATCTGGGGGAGTGAGCAGTTCTTC.

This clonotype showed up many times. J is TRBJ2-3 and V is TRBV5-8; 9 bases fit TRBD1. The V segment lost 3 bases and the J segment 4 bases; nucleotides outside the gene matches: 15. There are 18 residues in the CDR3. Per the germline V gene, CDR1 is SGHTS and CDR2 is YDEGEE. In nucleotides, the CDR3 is TGTGCCAGCAGCTCTACAGGGGGCGCAGGGTCCTACCCAGATACGCAGTATTTT. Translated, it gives CASSSTGGAGSYPDTQYF.

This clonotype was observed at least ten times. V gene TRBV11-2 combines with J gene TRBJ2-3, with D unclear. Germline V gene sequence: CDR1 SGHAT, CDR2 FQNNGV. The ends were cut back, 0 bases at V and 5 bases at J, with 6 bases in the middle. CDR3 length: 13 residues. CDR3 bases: TGTGCCAGCAGCTTAGATCGCGGAGATACGCAGTATTTT. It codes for CASSLDRGDTQYF. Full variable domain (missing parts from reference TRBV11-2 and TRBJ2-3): EAGVAQSPRYKIIEKRQSVAFWCNPISGHATLYWYQQILGQGPKLLIQFQNNGVVDDSQLPKDRFSAERLKGVDSTLKIQPAKLEDSAVYLCASSLDRGDTQYFGPGTRLTVL.

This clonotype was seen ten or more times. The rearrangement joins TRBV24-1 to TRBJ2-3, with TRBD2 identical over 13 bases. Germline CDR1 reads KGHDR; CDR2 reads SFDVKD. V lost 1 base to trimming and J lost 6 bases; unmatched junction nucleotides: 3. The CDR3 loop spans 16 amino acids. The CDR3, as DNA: TGTGCCACCAGTGATTTCGGGACTAGCGGGGCGGATACGCAGTATTTT. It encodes CATSDFGTSGADTQYF.

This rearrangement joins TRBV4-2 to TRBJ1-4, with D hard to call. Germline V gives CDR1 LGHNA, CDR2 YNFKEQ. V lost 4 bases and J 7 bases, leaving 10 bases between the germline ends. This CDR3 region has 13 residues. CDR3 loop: CASSRDAGEKLFF. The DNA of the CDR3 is TGTGCCAGCAGCCGAGACGCGGGTGAAAAACTGTTTTTT.

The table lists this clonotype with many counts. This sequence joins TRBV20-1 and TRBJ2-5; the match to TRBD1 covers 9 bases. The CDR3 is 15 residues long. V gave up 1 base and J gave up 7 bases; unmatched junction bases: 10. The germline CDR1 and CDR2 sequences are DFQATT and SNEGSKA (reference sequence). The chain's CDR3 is CSARAPRDRVSTQYF. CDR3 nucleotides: TGCAGTGCTAGAGCCCCCCGGGACAGGGTATCGACCCAGTACTTC.

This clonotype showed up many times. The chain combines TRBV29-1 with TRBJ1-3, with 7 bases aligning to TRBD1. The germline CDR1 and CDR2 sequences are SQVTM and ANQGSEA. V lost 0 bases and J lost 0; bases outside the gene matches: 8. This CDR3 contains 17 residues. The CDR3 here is CSVEDLGTESSGNTIYF. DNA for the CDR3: TGCAGCGTTGAAGATCTTGGGACAGAGAGCTCTGGAAACACCATATATTTT.

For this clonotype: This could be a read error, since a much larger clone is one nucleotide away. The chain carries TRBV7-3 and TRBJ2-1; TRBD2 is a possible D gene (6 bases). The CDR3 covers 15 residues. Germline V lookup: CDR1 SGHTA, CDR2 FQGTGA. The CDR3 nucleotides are TGTGTCAGCAGCCCCCCCCGGGGAGGTATAAATGAGCAGTTCTTC. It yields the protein CVSSPPRGGINEQFF.

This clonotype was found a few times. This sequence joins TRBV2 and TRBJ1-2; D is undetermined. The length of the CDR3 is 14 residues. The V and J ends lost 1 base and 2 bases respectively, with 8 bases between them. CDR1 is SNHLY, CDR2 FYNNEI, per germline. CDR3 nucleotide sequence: TGTGCCAGCAGTGAAGTAAAAGACAACTATGGCTACACCTTC. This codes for CASSEVKDNYGYTF.

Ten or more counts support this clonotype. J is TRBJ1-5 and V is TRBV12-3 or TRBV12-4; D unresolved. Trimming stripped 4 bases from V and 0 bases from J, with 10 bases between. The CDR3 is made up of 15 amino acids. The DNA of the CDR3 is TGTGCCAGCAGTTCGGACGGTGTTAGCAATCAGCCCCAGCATTTT. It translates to CASSSDGVSNQPQHF.

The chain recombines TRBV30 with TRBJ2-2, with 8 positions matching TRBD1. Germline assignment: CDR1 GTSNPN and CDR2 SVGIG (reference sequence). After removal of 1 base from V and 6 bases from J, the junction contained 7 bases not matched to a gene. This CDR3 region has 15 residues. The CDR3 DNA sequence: TGTGCCTGGAGTGACTACTCAGGGGGCTCCGGGGAGCTGTTTTTT. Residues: CAWSDYSGGSGELFF.

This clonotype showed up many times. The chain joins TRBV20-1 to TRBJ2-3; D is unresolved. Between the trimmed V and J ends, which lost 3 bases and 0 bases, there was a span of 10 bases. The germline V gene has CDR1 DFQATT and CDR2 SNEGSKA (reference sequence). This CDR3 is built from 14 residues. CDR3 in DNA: TGCAGTGCTAGGGTTCTCCGGAGCACAGATACGCAGTATTTT. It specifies CSARVLRSTDTQYF.

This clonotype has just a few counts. The CDR3 loop is CASSWGDRGRQNYGYTF. The CDR3 region has the DNA TGTGCCAGCAGCTGGGGGGATCGGGGGCGACAGAACTATGGCTACACCTTC. The J gene is TRBJ1-2, the V gene TRBV5-6; D possibly corresponds to TRBD1 (6 bases). The CDR3 has 17 amino acids. The V gene lost 3 bases and the J gene lost 2 bases, with 20 bases spanning the gap. Germline V gives CDR1 SGHDT, CDR2 YYEEEE.

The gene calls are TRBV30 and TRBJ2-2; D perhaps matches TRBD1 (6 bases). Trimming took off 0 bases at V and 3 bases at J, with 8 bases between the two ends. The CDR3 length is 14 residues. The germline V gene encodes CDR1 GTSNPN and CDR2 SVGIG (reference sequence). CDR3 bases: TGTGCCTGGAGTGTAAGGACAGACACCGGGGAGCTGTTTTTT. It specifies CAWSVRTDTGELFF.

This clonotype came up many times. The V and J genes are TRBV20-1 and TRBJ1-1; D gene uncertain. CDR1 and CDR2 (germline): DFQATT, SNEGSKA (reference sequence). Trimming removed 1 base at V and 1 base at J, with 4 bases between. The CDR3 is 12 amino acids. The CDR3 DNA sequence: TGCAGTGCTAGAGTCGGGAACACTGAAGCTTTCTTT. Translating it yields CSARVGNTEAFF.

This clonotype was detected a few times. Written as DNA, the CDR3 is TGTGCCAGCAGCCAAGGACCCGCCCCTGGTGGCTACACCTTC. Its protein is CASSQGPAPGGYTF. The chain recombines TRBV4-2 with TRBJ1-2; D gene uncertain. From germline, CDR1 is LGHNA and CDR2 YNFKEQ. The CDR3 is made up of 14 amino acids. Trimming took 1 base from V and 7 from J, leaving 13 bases between them.